This T cell receptor (beta chain) was documented in a study of blood T cell repertoires in COVID-19. Study-level information: Acute and convalescent COVID-19 samples came from the United States, Italy and Spain. Sources were T cells, B-cell-depleted T cells, or PBMCs; the material itself was cDNA or gDNA.

Original processing notes: Amplification from reference gene primers served as the basis for estimated nucleated cell counts. Sequencing was performed with immunoSEQ multiplex PCR; in TCRdb, only in-frame clones are kept and a portion is missing. That table is the source of V, J and clone size, and D and trimming were worked out from the DNA. In the table there are 30,000 to 40,000 clones, roughly 80% of which are singletons. This CDR3 contains 14 residues. Trimming at V came to 4 bases and at J to 2 bases, leaving 2 bases not matched to a gene. Germline V CDR1 and CDR2: KGHDR, SFDVKD. The genes are TRBV24-1 and TRBJ2-3; 7 bases map to TRBD2. The receptor was derived from a man older than 75 with acute or convalescent COVID-19. Sample: peripheral blood. Written as DNA, the CDR3 is TGTGCCACCAGTGAGGGACTAATCACAGATACGCAGTATTTT. Translating it yields CATSEGLITDTQYF.